A single sample is the source of the 18 T cell receptor beta chains below, sequenced in a study of shared clonotypes between healthy human individuals. Terminally differentiated effector memory CD45RA+ cells were excluded from the naive CD8 cells, which were CD45RO-negative and positively selected for CCR7. Clones were read by immunoSEQ multiplex PCR, and TCRdb kept only the in-frame ones, dropping some. Of some 1,900,000 clones in the sample, over 85% are singletons; the top ten hold 1% to 1.5%. Sequencing was performed on naive CD8+ T cells sorted from blood. All receptors derive from a man aged 18 to 35 in good health.

V usage is TRBV5-5 and J usage is TRBJ2-7; tentative D call: TRBD2 (6 bases). Germline CDR1 reads SGHKS; CDR2 reads YYEKEE (reference sequence). This CDR3 has 15 residues. V lost 4 bases to trimming and J lost 6 bases, with 20 bases between them. DNA for the CDR3: TGTGCCAGCAGCACTGGGAGGACAACCTATAGCGAGCAGTACTTC. As protein: CASSTGRTTYSEQYF. The full variable domain, in which reference TRBV5-5 and TRBJ2-7 provide the parts outside the CDR3, is DAGVTQSPTHLIKTRGQQVTLRCSPISGHKSVSWYQQVLGQGPQFIFQYYEKEERGRGNFPDRFSARQFPNYSSELNVNALLLGDSALYLCASSTGRTTYSEQYFGPGTRLTVT.

J is TRBJ2-5 and V is TRBV7-9; either TRBD1 or TRBD2 may supply D (7 bases each). Germline CDR1 reads SEHNR; CDR2 reads FQNEAQ (reference sequence). This CDR3 has 17 residues. V was shortened by 1 base and J by 1 base, with 16 bases between the two germline ends. CDR3 DNA sequence: TGTGCCAGCAGCTTAGGCCAGGGGGGGATATTCCAAGAGACCCAGTACTTC. This sequence encodes CASSLGQGGIFQETQYF.

The chain links TRBV5-4 to TRBJ2-7; D remains unclear. CDR3 size: 13 residues. The germline V gene encodes CDR1 SGHNT and CDR2 YYREEE (reference sequence). The V gene lost 1 base and the J gene lost 2 bases, with 7 bases spanning the gap. CDR3: CASSLLPTYEQYF. The CDR3 region has the DNA TGTGCCAGCAGCTTGCTGCCTACCTACGAGCAGTACTTC.

The chain couples TRBV10-2 to TRBJ1-2, with 9 bases lining up with TRBD1. The V and J ends lost 1 base and 8 bases, in that order; junction bases with no gene match: 5. The CDR3 runs 14 residues. From germline, CDR1 is WSHSY and CDR2 SAAADI. The CDR3 DNA follows: TGCGCCAGCAGTGAGTTCATGACAGGGGGGGGCTACACCTTC. It codes for CASSEFMTGGGYTF.

A word on this clone: The identical CDR3 is also encoded by other nucleotide sequences in the sample. The chain recombines TRBV27 with TRBJ2-7; D perhaps matches TRBD1 (6 bases). CDR3 length equals 14 residues. Per germline, CDR1 MNHEY and CDR2 SMNVEV (reference sequence). V was trimmed by 3 bases and J by 0 bases, leaving 9 bases between them. In nucleotides, the CDR3 is TGTGCCAGCAGTTTTGGACAGAGCTCCTACGAGCAGTACTTC. Its translation is CASSFGQSSYEQYF.

This chain joins TRBV7-2 and TRBJ1-1, with D possibly matching TRBD1 (5 bases). V was clipped by 1 base and J by 0 bases, with 12 bases between them. There are 16 residues in the CDR3. Looked up from germline, CDR1 is SGHTA and CDR2 is FQGNSA. CDR3 amino acids: CASSLVPGLMNTEAFF. The CDR3 region has the DNA TGTGCCAGCAGCTTAGTCCCAGGGTTAATGAACACTGAAGCTTTCTTT.

The rearrangement uses TRBV27 and TRBJ1-4; a weak D match, TRBD1 (6 bases). V was clipped by 6 bases and J by 6 bases, with 23 bases between them. The CDR3 is 17 residues long. The germline CDR1 and CDR2 sequences are MNHEY and SMNVEV (reference sequence). The CDR3 protein is CASSSYGPGEGYEKLFF. DNA for the CDR3: TGTGCCAGCAGCTCATACGGTCCAGGGGAAGGATATGAAAAACTGTTTTTT.

The chain employs TRBV9 and TRBJ1-1; no reliable D call. Germline loops: CDR1 SGDLS, CDR2 YYNGEE. Trimming cost V 0 bases and J 6 bases, with 12 bases left between them. The CDR3 contains 14 residues. The CDR3 DNA follows: TGTGCCAGCAGCGTAGAAGGAGGTAACGCTGAAGCTTTCTTT. This codes for CASSVEGGNAEAFF.

The gene calls are TRBV7-6 and TRBJ2-7; D is possibly TRBD1 or TRBD2 (5 bases each). Germline lookup yields CDR1 SGHVS and CDR2 FNYEAQ. With 5 bases removed from V and 4 bases from J, the gap between germline ends came to 18 bases. The CDR3 extends over 15 amino acids. CDR3 protein: CASSPLPRELYEQYF. CDR3 nucleotide sequence: TGTGCCAGCAGCCCCCTTCCCAGGGAGTTATACGAGCAGTACTTC. The complete variable domain, with remaining parts taken from reference TRBV7-6 and TRBJ2-7, reads GAGVSQSPRYKVTKRGQDVALRCDPISGHVSLYWYRQALGQGPEFLTYFNYEAQQDKSGLPNDRFSAERPEGSISTLTIQRTEQRDSAMYRCASSPLPRELYEQYFGPGTRLTVT.

Worth noting for this clone: The sample has other DNA sequences that encode this CDR3 too. CDR3 DNA sequence: TGCGCCAGCAGCTTAGGGACTAGCGGGAGTTACGAGCAGTACTTC. It is translated as CASSLGTSGSYEQYF. The chain uses TRBV5-1 and TRBJ2-7; 14 bases are shared with TRBD2. There are 15 residues in the CDR3. Trimming took 2 bases from V and 4 from J; bases not matched to a gene: 2. Germline V gives CDR1 SGHRS, CDR2 YFSETQ.

The CDR3 loop reads CASSRTSGNTDTQYF. CDR3 sequence (DNA): TGCGCCAGCAGCCGGACTAGCGGCAACACAGATACGCAGTATTTT. The V call is TRBV4-1, the J call TRBJ2-3; 10 nucleotides agree with TRBD2. Trimming at V came to 4 bases and at J to 2 bases, leaving 3 bases not matched to a gene. The CDR3 contains 15 residues. Germline V CDR1 and CDR2: MGHRA, YSYEKL.

This sequence joins TRBV4-3 and TRBJ2-3, with 9 bases that match TRBD1. Trimming took 2 bases from V and 4 from J; bases not matched to a gene: 7. This CDR3 spans 16 amino acids. CDR1 LGHNA and CDR2 YSLEER come from the germline V gene. The CDR3 loop reads CASSQLGTGFSDTQYF. Here the CDR3 DNA reads TGCGCCAGCAGCCAACTAGGGACAGGGTTTTCAGATACGCAGTATTTT.

CDR3 protein: CASSTGQGTDYGYTF. The CDR3 DNA reads as TGCGCCAGCAGCACCGGACAGGGGACGGACTATGGCTACACCTTC. This sequence joins TRBV5-1 and TRBJ1-2; 9 nucleotides line up with TRBD1. After removal of 4 bases from V and 3 bases from J, the junction contained 7 bases not matched to a gene. The germline V gene has CDR1 SGHRS and CDR2 YFSETQ. CDR3 length: 15 amino acids. Complete variable domain (other parts from reference TRBV5-1 and TRBJ1-2): KAGVTQTPRYLIKTRGQQVTLSCSPISGHRSVSWYQQTPGQGLQFLFEYFSETQRNKGNFPGRFSGRQFSNSRSEMNVSTLELGDSALYLCASSTGQGTDYGYTFGSGTRLTVV.

This rearrangement joins TRBV7-9 to TRBJ2-3; 8 bases are shared with TRBD2. Losses at the gene ends were 7 bases for V and 2 bases for J; bases not matched to a gene: 8. Germline-derived CDR1 and CDR2 are SEHNR and FQNEAQ (reference sequence). The CDR3 totals 15 residues. CDR3 bases: TGTGCCAGCACCGGAGCGGGAGTACACACAGATACGCAGTATTTT. This encodes CASTGAGVHTDTQYF.

For the CDR3, the DNA is TGTGCCAGCAGTTGGGCAGGGAATGGACGCACTGAAGCTTTCTTT. It yields the protein CASSWAGNGRTEAFF. This chain uses TRBV28 with TRBJ1-1; maybe TRBD1 (5 bases). The CDR3 consists of 15 residues. Per germline, CDR1 MDHEN and CDR2 SYDVKM. V was clipped by 4 bases and J by 4 bases, with 16 bases between them.

The chain couples TRBV9 to TRBJ1-3; D not resolved. The CDR3 has 16 residues. Deletions cut 0 bases from V and 4 bases from J, with 14 bases between. Per germline, CDR1 SGDLS and CDR2 YYNGEE. The CDR3 bases are TGTGCCAGCAGCGTAGAGTTGGAGGGAATGGGAAACACCATATATTTT. It specifies CASSVELEGMGNTIYF.

The table lists this clone with a count of one. The V and J genes are TRBV27 and TRBJ2-1; D uncertain. CDR1 MNHEY and CDR2 SMNVEV come from the germline V gene (reference sequence). The CDR3 extends over 14 amino acids. V was clipped by 1 base and J by 4 bases, with 8 bases between them. The CDR3 bases are TGTGCCAGCAGTTTATACCCCCATTACAATGAGCAGTTCTTC. This encodes CASSLYPHYNEQFF.

Concerning this clone: Other nucleotide sequences in the sample specify the same CDR3. The V and J genes are TRBV10-1 and TRBJ2-1, with D possibly matching TRBD1 (5 bases). The CDR3 loop spans 13 amino acids. The germline gives CDR1 WNHNN, CDR2 SYGVQD (reference sequence). Trimming cost V 1 base and J 5 bases, with 6 bases left between them. CDR3 sequence: CASSELGDNEQFF. DNA of the CDR3: TGCGCCAGCAGTGAGTTAGGGGACAATGAGCAGTTCTTC.